This T cell receptor beta chain was identified in a study of T cell responses to AZD1222 COVID-19 vaccine (TCRdb year 2021). Study-level background: A total of just over 230 trial participants underwent TCR sequencing, of whom about 210 had received two doses of AZD1222 and 26 had received two doses of the MenACWY control vaccine. Enrollment into the trials was organized by age into subgroups of 18-55, 56-69 and 70-plus years, and those subgroups contained approximately 160, 26 and 62 TCR-sequenced participants, respectively. Overall study results and their limits: Conclusions about previously exposed vaccinees were limited because only a handful of AZD1222 recipients were SARS-CoV-2 seropositive at baseline. Most participants were white British and females outnumbered males, and the authors suggested that clonal diversity may have been underestimated. The vaccine-associated CD4 TCRs covered the entire spike protein, and the dominant responses fell in regions 160-218 and 743-854. Because no samples from the day 14 peak response were available, repertoires could be characterized only after the peak T cell response. In the small 56-69-year group, the increase in depth fell short of significance, most likely because of low power. Spike-specific TCR breadth and depth rose significantly after two AZD1222 doses compared with day 0 and with MenACWY recipients. Reportedly, close to half of the unique spike-specific TCRs recognized epitopes lying outside the regions that are mutated in the B.1.351 and B.1.1.7 variants.

The CDR3 regions of human TCRbeta chains were analyzed by immunosequencing. Per the source publication's procedure: Repertoire TCRs were checked for matches against a reference library of SARS-CoV-2-specific TCRs that had been generated using the MIRA antigen-specificity platform. Breadth was defined as the fraction of unique TCRs that were SARS-CoV-2-associated, and depth was defined as the fraction of total T cells that were SARS-CoV-2-associated. Using the MIRA data, each spike-specific TCR was mapped to the spike region that the TCR reacts to and placed in a CD4 or CD8 class. Log10-transformed breadth and depth values were compared by one-way ANOVA with Sidak's multiple comparisons tests. The table was pulled from immuneACCESS by TCRdb, which kept in-frame rearrangements only. Such tables lose some clones; where checked, under half of the loss comes from unresolved V genes, and the rest has no known cause. V and J calls and clone size follow that table, whereas D and trimming were derived from the DNA. A total of tens of thousands of clones appear in this sample, around nine tenths of them only once. The top ten constitute around 5% of the sample.

The CDR3 sequence holds 17 residues, the cysteine and phenylalanine included. Left in the record is the CDR3 DNA by itself, 51 bases read in frame from the first base. V was cut back by 6 bases and J by 0 bases, leaving a gap of 19 bases between them. Looking up the germline V gene yields CDR1 SGHRS and CDR2 YFSETQ. On this clone itself: It lacks a known antigen. It has no much larger one-base neighbor in the sample; base qualities were not kept.

The label giving this sample's time point can be read as: baseline before first vaccination. The treatment or condition label on this specimen signifies: meningococcal conjugate vaccine given as trial control. Samples from vaccinated people were obtained from the UK trials COV001 and COV002, which included a single-blind randomized controlled phase 2/3 trial of AZD1222 (ChAdOx1 nCoV-19) in healthy adults. For TCRbeta chain sequencing, PBMC samples were collected from trial participants at day 0 and at day 28 after the second dose. The sequenced sample was peripheral blood, obtained on day 0 of MenACWY control vaccination. The TCR originated in an adult in good health. Here the chain combines TRBV5-1 and TRBJ2-1, with the D call tentatively TRBD1 or TRBD2, each fitting 5 bases. The CDR3: CASKGGGDLSSYNEQFF. The nucleotides are TGCGCCAGCAAAGGAGGTGGGGACCTCAGCTCCTACAATGAGCAGTTCTTC.